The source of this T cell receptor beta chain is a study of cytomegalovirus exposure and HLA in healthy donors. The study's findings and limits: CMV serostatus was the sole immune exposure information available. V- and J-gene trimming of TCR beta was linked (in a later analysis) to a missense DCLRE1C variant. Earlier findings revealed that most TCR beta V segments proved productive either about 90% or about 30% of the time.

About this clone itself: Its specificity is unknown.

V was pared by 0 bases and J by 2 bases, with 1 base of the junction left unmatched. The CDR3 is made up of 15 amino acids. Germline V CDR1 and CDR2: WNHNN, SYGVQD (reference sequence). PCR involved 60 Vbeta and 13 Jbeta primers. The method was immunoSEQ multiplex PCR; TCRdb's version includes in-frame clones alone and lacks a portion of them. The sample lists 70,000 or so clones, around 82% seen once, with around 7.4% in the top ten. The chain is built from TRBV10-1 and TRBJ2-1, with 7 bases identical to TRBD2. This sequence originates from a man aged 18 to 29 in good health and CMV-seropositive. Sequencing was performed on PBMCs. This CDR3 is CASSESSGAYNEQFF. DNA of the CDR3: TGCGCCAGCAGTGAGTCGAGCGGGGCCTACAATGAGCAGTTCTTC.